These 31 T cell receptor beta chains share one sample of origin, sequenced in a study of response to subunit inactivated influenza vaccine. TCRdb re-called the RT-PCR reads through MiXCR, storing one row per CDR3 protein. Of under 950,000 distinct CDR3 sequences in the sample, approximately 21% were seen once. This material consisted of PBMCs from blood, taken 5 days after vaccination. These receptors were obtained from a man over 45 who received an inactivated influenza vaccine.

Only one count was recorded for this clonotype. The genes are TRBV18 and TRBJ2-3, with D perhaps TRBD1 (5 bases). Germline loops: CDR1 KGHSH, CDR2 LQKENI. V was trimmed by 2 bases and J by 2 bases, leaving 11 bases between them. This CDR3 contains 15 residues. CDR3 nucleotide sequence: TGTGCCAGCTCACCAGTGGGGCACCCCACAGATACGCAGTATTTT. It specifies CASSPVGHPTDTQYF.

The rearrangement links TRBV24-1 to TRBJ2-1, with D perhaps matching TRBD1 (6 bases). Trimming shortened V by 9 bases and J by 7 bases, and 15 bases separated the two germline ends. This CDR3 is built from 13 residues. CDR1 and CDR2 (germline): KGHDR, SFDVKD. The CDR3 sequence: CATGRGLGNEQFF. The CDR3 bases are TGTGCCACCGGCAGGGGTCTGGGTAATGAGCAGTTCTTC.

J is TRBJ1-1 and V is TRBV7-2, with TRBD1 as a possible D gene (6 bases). Germline lookup yields CDR1 SGHTA and CDR2 FQGNSA. This CDR3 has 13 amino acids. V was clipped by 5 bases and J by 5 bases, with 12 bases between them. The CDR3 nucleotides are TGTGCCAGCAGCAACAGGGTAAAGACTGAAGCTTTCTTT. Encoded protein: CASSNRVKTEAFF. The full variable domain, completed using reference TRBV7-2 and TRBJ1-1, is GAGVSQSPSNKVTEKGKDVELRCDPISGHTALYWYRQSLGQGLEFLIYFQGNSAPDKSGLPSDRFSAERTGGSVSTLTIQRTQQEDSAVYLCASSNRVKTEAFFGQGTRLTVV.

This clonotype was seen just once. The chain couples TRBV10-3 to TRBJ2-1, with TRBD1 matching over 11 bases. Looked up from germline, CDR1 is ENHRY and CDR2 is SYGVKD. V lost 10 bases, J lost 6 bases, and 11 bases stayed unmatched. The CDR3 covers 15 residues. CDR3: CATTTTGQGVNEQFF. CDR3 nucleotide sequence: TGTGCCACTACCACCACGGGACAGGGGGTCAATGAGCAGTTCTTC.

The chain employs TRBV20-1 and TRBJ1-5; D gene unclear. Trimming left V 5 bases short and J 5 bases short, with 10 bases between. The CDR3 covers 12 residues. Germline values: CDR1 DFQATT, CDR2 SNEGSKA (reference sequence). CDR3 nucleotides: TGCAGTGCTGGCTCCAGAGATCAGCCCCAGCATTTT. Its protein is CSAGSRDQPQHF.

This chain joins TRBV2 and TRBJ2-5; D remains ambiguous. The CDR3 has 13 residues. Trimming took off 2 bases at V and 7 bases at J, with 11 bases between the two ends. CDR1 is SNHLY and CDR2 is FYNNEI in the germline V gene. The CDR3, as DNA: TGTGCCAGCAGTGAACTCACGAAGGGGACCCAGTACTTC. As protein: CASSELTKGTQYF. Using reference TRBV2 and TRBJ2-5 for the parts outside the CDR3, the full variable domain is EPEVTQTPSHQVTQMGQEVILRCVPISNHLYFYWYRQILGQKVEFLVSFYNNEISEKSEIFDDQFSVERPDGSNFTLKIRSTKLEDSAMYFCASSELTKGTQYFGPGTRLLVL.

This chain joins TRBV6-5 and TRBJ2-2, with unresolved D. The CDR3 extends over 16 amino acids. The V end was cut by 2 bases, the J end by 0 bases, with 10 bases between. In germline, CDR1 is MNHEY, CDR2 SVGAGI. CDR3 loop: CASSYDHLANTGELFF. The CDR3 nucleotides are TGTGCCAGCAGTTACGACCACTTGGCGAACACCGGGGAGCTGTTTTTT.

This clonotype was seen a handful of times. The V call is TRBV29-1, the J call TRBJ2-5, with 10 nucleotides matching TRBD2. The J segment lost 6 bases and the V segment lost 7 bases, leaving 8 bases of the junction unmatched. The CDR3 runs to 13 residues. CDR1 is SQVTM and CDR2 is ANQGSEA in the germline V gene. Here the CDR3 reads CSALGTSVKTQYF. In nucleotides, the CDR3 is TGCAGCGCACTAGGGACTAGCGTAAAGACCCAGTACTTC.

This clonotype was counted between two and nine times. The chain couples TRBV11-2 to TRBJ2-1, with 10 bases fitting TRBD1. This CDR3 is built from 14 residues. Trimming at V came to 4 bases and at J to 8 bases, leaving 5 bases not matched to a gene. CDR1 SGHAT and CDR2 FQNNGV come from the germline V gene. CDR3 bases: TGTGCCAGCAGCTCCGGGACAGGGGTGGATGAGCAGTTCTTC. This sequence encodes CASSSGTGVDEQFF.

The chain recombines TRBV29-1 with TRBJ1-4; D is unclear. CDR3 length equals 11 residues. The ends were cut back, 6 bases at V and 8 bases at J, with 10 bases in the middle. CDR1 and CDR2 (germline): SQVTM, ANQGSEA. CDR3 loop: CSVTKEEKLFF. DNA of the CDR3: TGCAGCGTGACTAAAGAGGAAAAACTGTTTTTT.

This clonotype came up a few times. The rearrangement uses TRBV20-1 and TRBJ2-7; 7 nucleotides align to TRBD1. The length of the CDR3 is 14 residues. The germline V gene has CDR1 DFQATT and CDR2 SNEGSKA (reference sequence). The V segment lost 4 bases and the J segment 2 bases; nucleotides outside the gene matches: 8. The CDR3: CSATGQVSPYEQYF. CDR3 coding DNA: TGCAGTGCTACCGGACAGGTCTCCCCCTACGAGCAGTACTTC.

This clonotype was counted only a few times. This rearrangement joins TRBV7-2 to TRBJ2-1, with D perhaps matching TRBD2 (6 bases). V was trimmed by 6 bases and J by 16 bases, leaving 19 bases between them. The V gene's germline CDR1 is SGHTA and CDR2 FQGNSA. The CDR3 loop spans 12 amino acids. CDR3 protein: CASSSPRLVDFF. Written as DNA, the CDR3 is TGTGCCAGCAGTTCCCCCCGACTAGTGGACTTCTTC.

The J gene is TRBJ2-5, the V gene TRBV4-1, with D possibly TRBD1 on 6 matching bases. The CDR3 sequence is 18 residues long. V was cut by 0 bases and J by 0 bases, with 17 bases left in between. In germline, CDR1 is MGHRA, CDR2 YSYEKL. CDR3 nucleotide sequence: TGCGCCAGCAGCCAAGATTACCCGCAGGGGAGACACCAAGAGACCCAGTACTTC. Its protein is CASSQDYPQGRHQETQYF.

This clonotype was seen a few times. The chain links TRBV4-3 to TRBJ1-6; D perhaps matches TRBD1 (6 bases). V gave up 3 bases and J gave up 4 bases, with 10 bases separating them. Germline V lookup: CDR1 LGHNA, CDR2 YSLEER. This CDR3 has 15 amino acids. The CDR3 bases are TGCGCCAGCAGCCATGCCGGGACATATAATTCACCCCTCCACTTT. The encoded protein is CASSHAGTYNSPLHF.

In nucleotides, the CDR3 is TGCAGCGTTGAAGATGGGCCCGGGGGTGAGACCCAGTACTTC. It is translated as CSVEDGPGGETQYF. The rearrangement joins TRBV29-1 to TRBJ2-5, with D perhaps TRBD2 (6 bases). Germline CDR1 is SQVTM and CDR2 is ANQGSEA. This CDR3 has 14 residues. V lost 0 bases to trimming and J lost 5 bases, with 13 bases between them.

V is TRBV7-6 and J is TRBJ2-2; 8 bases align to TRBD1. Germline CDR1 reads SGHVS; CDR2 reads FNYEAQ. The CDR3 is made up of 19 amino acids. V lost 1 base, J lost 6 bases, and 16 bases stayed unmatched. CDR3 in amino acids: CASSLVTLSWTGQAGELFF. CDR3 coding DNA: TGTGCCAGCAGCTTAGTAACTCTTTCTTGGACAGGGCAAGCCGGGGAGCTGTTTTTT.

This clonotype occurred a few times. The rearrangement joins TRBV29-1 to TRBJ2-3; 8 bases agree with TRBD1. Germline trimming cut 7 bases from V and 1 base from J; bases unmatched to any gene: 7. This CDR3 has 14 residues. CDR1 and CDR2 from the germline V gene are SQVTM and ANQGSEA. CDR3 nucleotide sequence: TGCAGCGGAGCAGGGGGCGTTGGCACAGATACGCAGTATTTT. Translated: CSGAGGVGTDTQYF.

The chain joins TRBV7-8 to TRBJ2-1; D is unclear. The CDR3 runs to 14 residues. Germline loops: CDR1 SGHVS, CDR2 FQNEAQ. The V end was cut by 2 bases, the J end by 6 bases, with 11 bases between. The CDR3 spells CASSLRVAGNEQFF. For the CDR3, the DNA is TGTGCCAGCAGCTTAAGGGTGGCCGGCAATGAGCAGTTCTTC. The entire variable domain, with the rest obtained from reference TRBV7-8 and TRBJ2-1, is as follows: GAGVSQSPRYKVAKRGQDVALRCDPISGHVSLFWYQQALGQGPEFLTYFQNEAQLDKSGLPSDRFFAERPEGSVSTLKIQRTQQEDSAVYLCASSLRVAGNEQFFGPGTRLTVL.

This clonotype was counted between two and nine times. V is TRBV7-9 and J is TRBJ2-3; D gene uncertain. CDR1 is SEHNR and CDR2 is FQNEAQ in the germline V gene (reference sequence). The CDR3 is 13 amino acids. V lost 4 bases and J lost 1, with 6 bases in between. This CDR3 reads CASSSVGTDTQYF. The DNA of the CDR3 is TGTGCCAGCAGCTCAGTTGGCACAGATACGCAGTATTTT.

This clonotype occurred a few times. This chain links TRBV27 with TRBJ2-3; 11 bases fit TRBD2. The CDR3 loop spans 16 amino acids. V gave up 3 bases and J gave up 4 bases; unmatched junction bases: 6. Germline CDR1 MNHEY, CDR2 SMNVEV (reference sequence). The CDR3, as DNA: TGTGCCAGCAGTTTTTTAGCGGGAGGGGGCGCAGATACGCAGTATTTT. This sequence encodes CASSFLAGGGADTQYF.

This clonotype was observed a single time. The gene calls are TRBV6-5 and TRBJ2-1; 9 nucleotides agree with TRBD2. CDR3 length: 18 amino acids. CDR1 is MNHEY, CDR2 SVGAGI, per germline. V gave up 0 bases and J gave up 1 base; unmatched junction bases: 7. CDR3 sequence: CASSYSRGGQESYNEQFF. DNA for the CDR3: TGTGCCAGCAGTTACTCGCGGGGGGGCCAGGAGTCCTACAATGAGCAGTTCTTC.

V and J are TRBV20-1 and TRBJ2-1, with 7 bases matching TRBD2. The CDR3 is 13 residues long. Germline V gene lookup returns CDR1 DFQATT and CDR2 SNEGSKA (reference sequence). Trimming took 3 bases from V and 7 from J; bases not matched to a gene: 6. CDR3 in amino acids: CSARGGDRNEQFF. Here the CDR3 DNA reads TGCAGTGCTAGGGGAGGGGATCGGAATGAGCAGTTCTTC.

The gene calls are TRBV30 and TRBJ1-2; D unclear. V was trimmed by 2 bases and J by 0 bases, leaving 7 bases between them. CDR1 GTSNPN and CDR2 SVGIG come from the germline V gene (reference sequence). The CDR3 sequence is 13 residues long. In DNA, the CDR3 is TGTGCCTGGAGTAGGGAAACTAACTATGGCTACACCTTC. It specifies CAWSRETNYGYTF.

This clonotype showed up just a few times. V and J are TRBV7-8 and TRBJ2-5; D ambiguous. Trimming took off 2 bases at V and 5 bases at J, with 9 bases between the two ends. Germline loops: CDR1 SGHVS, CDR2 FQNEAQ. The CDR3 runs to 13 residues. CDR3 sequence (DNA): TGTGCCAGCAGCTTACCCCCCTTTGAGACCCAGTACTTC. Encoded protein: CASSLPPFETQYF. Together with reference TRBV7-8 and TRBJ2-5, the CDR3 gives the full variable domain: GAGVSQSPRYKVAKRGQDVALRCDPISGHVSLFWYQQALGQGPEFLTYFQNEAQLDKSGLPSDRFFAERPEGSVSTLKIQRTQQEDSAVYLCASSLPPFETQYFGPGTRLLVL.

This clonotype was recorded a few times. V gene TRBV5-1 combines with J gene TRBJ2-1; the match to TRBD1 covers 8 bases. The V gene end was trimmed by 5 bases and the J gene end by 8 bases; junction bases not matched to a gene: 6. This CDR3 has 13 residues. Germline V gene data show CDR1 as SGHRS and CDR2 as YFSETQ. CDR3 sequence reads: CASRRDRGDEQFF. As DNA, the CDR3 is TGCGCCAGCAGGAGAGACAGGGGCGATGAGCAGTTCTTC.

A few counts support this clonotype. The chain employs TRBV6-5 and TRBJ1-6, with D tentatively TRBD1 (5 bases). The CDR3 sequence is 15 residues long. V was pared by 2 bases and J by 5 bases, with 10 bases between. Germline CDR1 is MNHEY and CDR2 is SVGAGI. CDR3 bases: TGTGCCAGCAGTTACAGGGACGGACATAATTCACCCCTCCACTTT. The encoded protein is CASSYRDGHNSPLHF.

The chain joins TRBV11-2 to TRBJ2-7; 7 bases match TRBD1. This CDR3 has 19 amino acids. The V gene's germline CDR1 is SGHAT and CDR2 FQNNGV. V shed 1 base, J shed 1 base, and the junction held 16 bases outside the gene matches. The DNA of the CDR3 is TGTGCCAGCAGCTTAGTTTTTCGGCTAAGTGGGACAGAGTCCTACGAGCAGTACTTC. It yields the protein CASSLVFRLSGTESYEQYF.

The rearrangement links TRBV7-9 to TRBJ1-1, with D unclear. This CDR3 contains 13 residues. Deletions cut 5 bases from V and 7 bases from J, with 14 bases between. Per germline, CDR1 SEHNR and CDR2 FQNEAQ (reference sequence). Here the CDR3 reads CASSAMSGIEAFF. Written as DNA, the CDR3 is TGTGCCAGCAGCGCTATGTCCGGCATTGAAGCTTTCTTT.

This clonotype showed up just a few times. V gene TRBV3-1 combines with J gene TRBJ1-6, with a weak D call TRBD1 (6 bases). V dropped 4 bases and J dropped 9 bases, with 16 bases sitting between them. CDR1 is LGHDT and CDR2 is YNNKEL in the germline V gene (reference sequence). There are 15 residues in the CDR3. CDR3 bases: TGTGCCAGCAGCCTCGTCGGGGGGGGCGCTTCACCCCTCCACTTT. As protein: CASSLVGGGASPLHF.

This clonotype was found a few times. The rearrangement links TRBV7-2 to TRBJ1-5; 7 bases line up with TRBD1. Losses at the gene ends were 5 bases for V and 0 bases for J; bases not matched to a gene: 7. Germline CDR1 SGHTA, CDR2 FQGNSA. This CDR3 spans 16 amino acids. In nucleotides, the CDR3 is TGTGCCAGCAGCCGCGACAGGGACTATAGCAATCAGCCCCAGCATTTT. Translating it yields CASSRDRDYSNQPQHF.

This clonotype was observed a handful of times. The chain employs TRBV29-1 and TRBJ2-7, with 11 bases fitting TRBD1. This CDR3 spans 15 amino acids. V lost 1 base, J lost 2 bases, and 4 bases stayed unmatched. The germline V gene encodes CDR1 SQVTM and CDR2 ANQGSEA. In DNA form, the CDR3 reads TGCAGCGTTGAAGGGGGACAGGGGGGTACCTACGAGCAGTACTTC. This codes for CSVEGGQGGTYEQYF.